The rows below give T cell receptor beta chains drawn from one sample of a study of human T cells and chemical hapten exposure. A single record per CDR3 protein comes from TCRdb applying MiXCR to the RACE reads. The table has 85,000 to 100,000 distinct CDR3 sequences, 27% seen once. Sample: whole blood, taken in connection with sensitization to the hapten diphenylcyclopropenone (DPC). These receptors all stem from a man in his forties with alopecia areata. Some clones in this sample may be carry-over from other donors' samples. The CDR3 runs from the conserved cysteine through the conserved F or W.

V: TRBV20-1
length: 14
J: TRBJ2-3
CDR3: CSAPFGGKTDTQYF

V: TRBV7-3
length: 11
J: TRBJ2-3
CDR3: CASRPEWGQYF

V: TRBV28
length: 14
J: TRBJ2-7
CDR3: CASSLQGISYEQYF

V: TRBV28
length: 15
J: TRBJ1-1
CDR3: CASSQRDRGNTEAFF

V: TRBV7-6
length: 16
J: TRBJ2-3
CDR3: CASSLGSGSRTDTQYF

V: TRBV7-8
length: 14
J: TRBJ2-1
CDR3: CASSSPDGHNEQFF

V: TRBV24-1
length: 13
J: TRBJ1-5
CDR3: CATSERGNQPQHF

V: TRBV2
length: 15
J: TRBJ1-6
CDR3: CASSGDSGSNSPLHF

V: TRBV27
length: 14
J: TRBJ1-5
CDR3: CASSFLGGGQPQHF

V: TRBV2
length: 11
J: TRBJ2-4
CDR3: CASSEADIQYF

V: TRBV6-5
length: 14
J: TRBJ1-2
CDR3: CASRKPTGPYGYTF

V: TRBV12-3/TRBV12-4
length: 15
J: TRBJ1-3
CDR3: CASSLAGEAGNTIYF

V: TRBV29-1
length: 14
J: TRBJ2-2
CDR3: CSVGGQANTGELFF

V: TRBV6-5
length: 13
J: TRBJ2-3
CDR3: CASGVGEPDTQYF

V: TRBV18
length: 16
J: TRBJ2-7
CDR3: CASSPRGTGGSYEQYF

V: TRBV6-2/TRBV6-3
length: 15
J: TRBJ2-5
CDR3: CASSYHRTGGETQYF

V: TRBV5-6
length: 16
J: TRBJ1-1
CDR3: CASTLGAGTMNTEAFF

V: TRBV7-2
length: 13
J: TRBJ1-2
CDR3: CASSPDSVHGYTF

V: TRBV3-1
length: 17
J: TRBJ2-2
CDR3: CASSRHGQGSTTGELFF

V: TRBV7-2
length: 13
J: TRBJ1-3
CDR3: CASSFPSGNTIYF

V: TRBV29-1
length: 11
J: TRBJ2-3
CDR3: CSTEDGGTQYF

V: TRBV18
length: 17
J: TRBJ2-7
CDR3: CASSPGSGRDGRYEQYF

V: TRBV27
length: 16
J: TRBJ2-5
CDR3: CASSPWGVGSSETQYF

V: TRBV11-2
length: 15
J: TRBJ2-1
CDR3: CASSEATGRYNEQFF

V: TRBV18
length: 14
J: TRBJ2-2
CDR3: CASSQQGNTGELFF

V: TRBV6-7
length: 14
J: TRBJ2-1
CDR3: CASSYNVRNNEQFF

V: TRBV7-9
length: 17
J: TRBJ1-3
CDR3: CASSFREQVISGNTIYF

V: TRBV15
length: 14
J: TRBJ2-3
CDR3: CATSRVREADTQYF

V: TRBV6-2/TRBV6-3
length: 14
J: TRBJ2-1
CDR3: CATQGQASYNEQFF

V: TRBV18
length: 16
J: TRBJ1-5
CDR3: CASSPGQGGGNQPQHF

V: TRBV6-5
length: 16
J: TRBJ2-5
CDR3: CASSYGTSVPRETQYF

V: TRBV7-9
length: 17
J: TRBJ2-1
CDR3: CASSLVLQLSSYNEQFF

V: TRBV4-3
length: 15
J: TRBJ2-5
CDR3: CASSQELSRQETQYF

V: TRBV28
length: 12
J: TRBJ1-5
CDR3: CASSLGVRPQHF

V: TRBV4-2
length: 15
J: TRBJ1-1
CDR3: CASSNDQGPNTEAFF

V: TRBV27
length: 15
J: TRBJ2-7
CDR3: CASSLEAGGSYEQYF

V: TRBV29-1
length: 14
J: TRBJ1-1
CDR3: CSAGTGVQNTEAFF

V: TRBV18
length: 16
J: TRBJ1-1
CDR3: CASSPPNGGLNTEAFF

V: TRBV7-9
length: 18
J: TRBJ2-2
CDR3: CASSFRSGTVMNTGELFF

V: TRBV7-9
length: 17
J: TRBJ2-3
CDR3: CASSGIRGTGFTDTQYF

V: TRBV3-1
length: 13
J: TRBJ1-2
CDR3: CASSAGTGGSYTF

V: TRBV7-2
length: 13
J: TRBJ2-7
CDR3: CASTPGGAYEQYF

V: TRBV3-1
length: 14
J: TRBJ2-5
CDR3: CASSQGLAEETQYF

V: TRBV12-3/TRBV12-4
length: 13
J: TRBJ2-5
CDR3: CASSRSTWETQYF